This TCR beta chain comes out of a study of T cell responses to AZD1222 COVID-19 vaccine. Notes on this clone: Its antigen is still unknown.

Produced via immunoSEQ multiplex PCR; TCRdb's table is partial and in-frame only. The table lists 95,000 to 150,000 clones, 80% to 95% of them singletons. Germline CDR1 MNHEY, CDR2 SVGEGT. With 4 bases removed from V and 12 bases from J, the gap between germline ends came to 25 bases. CDR3 length: 16 amino acids. The study's findings and limits: Nearly half of spike-specific TCRs reportedly go after variant regions that carry no mutations.

The specimen was peripheral blood, collected on day 0 of AZD1222 vaccination. The V gene is TRBV6-2 or TRBV6-3, the J gene TRBJ2-1, with a weak D call TRBD2 (8 bases). The TCR was taken from an adult in good health. The CDR3 region has the DNA TGTGCCAGCAGTTCCGGACCGGGACTAGGGGGCCTGGGGCAGTTCTTC. Residues: CASSSGPGLGGLGQFF.